Described below is a single T cell receptor beta chain sequence and its context. Its antigen is as yet unknown. A read error is likely, as this CDR3 ends without the conserved phenylalanine or tryptophan. This specimen comes from a study of T cells in Graves' hyperthyroidism and ophthalmopathy. Points from the study as a whole: A 13 V-J model separated ophthalmopathy from stable hyperthyroidism.

Per the germline V gene, CDR1 is DFQATT and CDR2 is SNEGSKA (reference sequence). CDR3 size: 13 residues. Together with thyroid ultrasound, orbital computed tomography, serum thyroxine and TRAb, clinical symptoms were used for diagnoses. TCR beta CDR3 sequences were amplified from RNA transcripts. With the HTBI primer set, the TCR CDR3 went through a first round of RT-PCR. Each CDR3 protein gets one entry after TCRdb re-called the multiplex PCR reads with MiXCR. The sample shows some 510,000 distinct CDR3 sequences, about a fifth of them seen only once. Sequencing was performed on blood. This sequence originates from a man younger than 30 with Graves' hyperthyroidism. The chain couples TRBV20-1 to TRBJ1-5; D call uncertain. The CDR3 DNA reads TGCAGTGCAAGAGGCGGTAGCAATCAGCCCCAGCATGTT. As protein: CSARGGSNQPQHV.